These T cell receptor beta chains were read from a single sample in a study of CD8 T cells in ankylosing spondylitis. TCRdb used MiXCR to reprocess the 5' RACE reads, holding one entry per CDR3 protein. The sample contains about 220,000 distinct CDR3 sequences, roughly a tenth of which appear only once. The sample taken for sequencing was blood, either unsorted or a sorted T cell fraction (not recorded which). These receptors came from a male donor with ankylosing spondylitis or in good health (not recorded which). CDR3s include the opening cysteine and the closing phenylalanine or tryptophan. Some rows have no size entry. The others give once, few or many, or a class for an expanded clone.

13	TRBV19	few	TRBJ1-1	CASTRSINTEAFF
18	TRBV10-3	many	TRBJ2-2	CAISESGTSGVNTGELFF
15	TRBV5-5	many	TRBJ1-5	CASSLGGAGNQPQHF
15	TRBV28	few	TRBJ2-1	CASSPATGQYNEQFF
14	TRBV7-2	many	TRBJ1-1	CASSLRALNTEAFF
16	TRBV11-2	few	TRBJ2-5	CASSLGLAGGSETQYF
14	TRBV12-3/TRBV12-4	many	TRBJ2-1	CASKAIAGGREQFF
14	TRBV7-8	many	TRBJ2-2	CASSQPGGVGELFF
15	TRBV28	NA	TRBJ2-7	CASSTGRALPYEQYF
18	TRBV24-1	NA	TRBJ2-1	CATSDFNAGGSSYNEQFF
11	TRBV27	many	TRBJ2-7	CASSTGYEQYF
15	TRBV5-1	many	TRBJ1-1	CASSLDTPGDTEAFF
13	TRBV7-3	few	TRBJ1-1	CASSLTTNTEAFF
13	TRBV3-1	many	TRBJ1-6	CASSSRDNSPLHF
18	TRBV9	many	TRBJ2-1	CASSVVYGGGASYNEQFF
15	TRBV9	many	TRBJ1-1	CASSVADSFNTEAFF
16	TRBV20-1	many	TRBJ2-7	CSARDAGGQGSYEQYF
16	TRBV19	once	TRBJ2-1	CASSNRDWYSYNEQFF
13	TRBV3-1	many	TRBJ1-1	CASSPGTAFEAFF
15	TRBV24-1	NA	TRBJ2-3	CATSDPAVYTDTQYF
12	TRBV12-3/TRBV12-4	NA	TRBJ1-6	CASSFGSATLHF
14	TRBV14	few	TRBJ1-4	CASSLGQAGEKLFF
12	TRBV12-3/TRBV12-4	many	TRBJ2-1	CASSFSWGEQFF
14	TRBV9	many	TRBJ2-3	CASSETSGGDTQYF
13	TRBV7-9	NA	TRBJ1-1	CASGERRATEAFF
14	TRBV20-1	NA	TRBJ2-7	CSASARDSTHGQYF
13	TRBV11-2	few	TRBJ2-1	CASSPGNYNEQFF
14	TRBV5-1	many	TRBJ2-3	CASTMIRVADTQYF
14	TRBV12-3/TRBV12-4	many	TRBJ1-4	CASTSGQPYEKLFF
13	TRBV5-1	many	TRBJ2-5	CASSLRTGETQYF
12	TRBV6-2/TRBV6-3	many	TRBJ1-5	CASSYSFQPQHF
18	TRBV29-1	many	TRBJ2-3	CSVEGVVGTGVLPDTQYF